The 20 T cell receptor beta chains presented below share a single source sample, sequenced in a study of blood T cell repertoires in COVID-19. Here immunoSEQ multiplex PCR was the method, and the copy in TCRdb shows in-frame clones only, minus some. The sample lists roughly 200,000 clones, 70% to 90% occurring once. The sequenced sample was peripheral blood. These receptors were taken from a woman aged 35 to 49 who had recovered from COVID-19.

V is TRBV19 and J is TRBJ1-1; 7 positions agree with TRBD1. The trim removed 2 bases at V and 2 bases at J, leaving 2 bases unmatched. Germline CDR1 reads LNHDA; CDR2 reads SQIVND (reference sequence). There are 14 residues in the CDR3. The CDR3 here is CASSIQGVNTEAFF. Here the CDR3 DNA reads TGTGCCAGTAGTATACAGGGGGTTAACACTGAAGCTTTCTTT.

This chain uses TRBV30 with TRBJ1-1, with D unresolved. The germline CDR1 and CDR2 sequences are GTSNPN and SVGIG (reference sequence). The CDR3 runs 13 residues. V lost 3 bases, J lost 11 bases, and 19 bases lay in between. The DNA of the CDR3 is TGTGCCTGGAGGGCGAGCCGACCGGCGGCGGCTTTCTTT. It is translated as CAWRASRPAAAFF.

The rearrangement joins TRBV30 to TRBJ2-7; D is possibly TRBD2 (6 bases). CDR1 is GTSNPN, CDR2 SVGIG, per germline (reference sequence). Deletions cut 2 bases from V and 3 bases from J, with 8 bases between. The CDR3 length is 12 residues. The chain's CDR3 is CAWSPGLYEQYF. Here the CDR3 DNA reads TGTGCCTGGAGTCCGGGACTCTACGAGCAGTACTTC.

This clone was counted once. V usage is TRBV5-1 and J usage is TRBJ2-7; the match to TRBD2 covers 8 bases. The CDR3 has 16 amino acids. The germline V gene encodes CDR1 SGHRS and CDR2 YFSETQ. Germline trimming cut 4 bases from V and 3 bases from J; bases unmatched to any gene: 12. The CDR3 DNA sequence: TGCGCCAGCAGCCCGGGGGCTACTAGCGGATTCTACGAGCAGTACTTC. It is translated as CASSPGATSGFYEQYF.

The chain is built from TRBV9 and TRBJ2-4, with 8 bases lining up with TRBD1. J was trimmed by 9 bases and V by 3 bases; bases with no gene match: 5. The germline V gene encodes CDR1 SGDLS and CDR2 YYNGEE. CDR3 length equals 13 residues. The CDR3 DNA is TGTGCCAGCAGCGGAGACAGGGGTGGCATTCAGTACTTC. It specifies CASSGDRGGIQYF.

J is TRBJ2-5 and V is TRBV6-5; 10 bases line up with TRBD2. Germline lookup yields CDR1 MNHEY and CDR2 SVGAGI. The ends lost 6 bases at V and 4 bases at J; junction bases unmatched: 5. This CDR3 contains 14 residues. The CDR3 region is CASSQLAGLETQYF. CDR3 nucleotides: TGTGCCAGCAGCCAACTAGCGGGACTAGAGACCCAGTACTTC.

The rearrangement links TRBV6-5 to TRBJ1-1, with TRBD1 matching 8 bases. The CDR3 spans 14 residues. After removal of 6 bases from V and 1 base from J, the junction contained 4 bases not matched to a gene. Germline assignment: CDR1 MNHEY and CDR2 SVGAGI. The DNA for the CDR3 is TGTGCCAGCAGCGCCGGGACAGGGAACACTGAAGCTTTCTTT. Translating it yields CASSAGTGNTEAFF.

V usage is TRBV7-8 and J usage is TRBJ1-5, with D maybe TRBD1 (6 bases). The CDR3 runs to 16 residues. Germline assignment: CDR1 SGHVS and CDR2 FQNEAQ. Trimming removed 4 bases at V and 1 base at J, with 14 bases between. The CDR3 reads CASSSGGGLSNQPQHF. The CDR3 DNA reads TGTGCCAGCAGCTCCGGGGGGGGGCTGAGCAATCAGCCCCAGCATTTT.

V gene TRBV28 combines with J gene TRBJ2-3, with 10 positions matching TRBD1. Trimming cost V 4 bases and J 8 bases; bases outside gene matches: 9. CDR3 length equals 15 residues. CDR1 is MDHEN, CDR2 SYDVKM, per germline. The CDR3 DNA is TGTGCCAGCAGTTCCGAGGACAGGGGGGCTGGTACGCAGTATTTT. Protein product: CASSSEDRGAGTQYF.

At least ten counts were recorded for this clone. The gene calls are TRBV4-2 and TRBJ1-1; D is unclear. Trimming stripped 4 bases from V and 3 bases from J, with 15 bases between. The CDR3 spans 15 residues. Looked up from germline, CDR1 is LGHNA and CDR2 is YNFKEQ. This CDR3 is CASSRDIGRDTEAFF. The CDR3 nucleotides read TGTGCCAGCAGCCGAGATATAGGGCGGGACACTGAAGCTTTCTTT.

CDR3 region: CASSDGASATNEKLFF. CDR3 coding DNA: TGTGCCAGCAGTGATGGGGCATCGGCAACTAATGAAAAACTGTTTTTT. J is TRBJ1-4 and V is TRBV6-1; D is possibly TRBD1 (5 bases). V lost 3 bases and J 0 bases, leaving 11 bases between the germline ends. Germline V gene lookup returns CDR1 MNHNS and CDR2 SASEGT. This CDR3 has 16 amino acids.

This clone was detected only once. The CDR3 sequence is CASSFRQGDEQYF. CDR3 sequence (DNA): TGTGCCAGCAGTTTCCGACAGGGTGACGAGCAGTACTTC. The rearrangement uses TRBV27 and TRBJ2-7, with TRBD1 matching over 7 bases. The CDR3 is made up of 13 amino acids. The germline V gene encodes CDR1 MNHEY and CDR2 SMNVEV (reference sequence). V lost 3 bases, J lost 5 bases, and 4 bases stayed unmatched.

The rearrangement joins TRBV4-1 to TRBJ2-2; D is undetermined. The length of the CDR3 is 17 residues. Trimming stripped 5 bases from V and 6 bases from J, with 22 bases between. CDR1 is MGHRA and CDR2 is YSYEKL in the germline V gene. CDR3: CASSAEFLAAFPGELFF. The CDR3 nucleotides are TGCGCCAGCAGCGCCGAGTTTCTCGCCGCATTTCCCGGGGAGCTGTTTTTT.

V is TRBV15 and J is TRBJ2-7, with D perhaps matching TRBD2 (6 bases). V dropped 0 bases and J dropped 6 bases, with 12 bases sitting between them. The CDR3 contains 14 residues. Germline CDR1 is LNHNV and CDR2 is YYDKDF (reference sequence). The CDR3 reads CATSREWERAEQYF. CDR3 in DNA: TGTGCCACCAGCAGAGAGTGGGAGCGGGCCGAGCAGTACTTC.

This chain uses TRBV4-3 with TRBJ2-3; no clear D. Germline assignment: CDR1 LGHNA and CDR2 YSLEER. The CDR3 covers 16 residues. V lost 3 bases and J lost 0, with 13 bases in between. The DNA of the CDR3 is TGCGCCAGCAGCCAGCCCTCGGGTGGTAGCACAGATACGCAGTATTTT. This codes for CASSQPSGGSTDTQYF.

The chain is built from TRBV2 and TRBJ1-6, with D possibly TRBD1 on 5 matching bases. The CDR3 has 15 amino acids. Trimming stripped 3 bases from V and 7 bases from J, with 13 bases between. From germline, CDR1 is SNHLY and CDR2 FYNNEI. CDR3 region: CASSEEGVENSPLHF. DNA for the CDR3: TGTGCCAGCAGTGAGGAAGGGGTAGAGAATTCACCCCTCCACTTT.

This clone was seen more than once but under ten times. The V and J genes are TRBV6-5 and TRBJ2-3; D might be TRBD2 (5 bases). The CDR3 extends over 15 amino acids. Germline V lookup: CDR1 MNHEY, CDR2 SVGAGI. Trimming took off 6 bases at V and 5 bases at J, with 18 bases between the two ends. CDR3 sequence reads: CASREPAASRDTQYF. The CDR3 DNA follows: TGTGCCAGCAGAGAGCCTGCGGCTAGCCGAGATACGCAGTATTTT.

The rearrangement uses TRBV5-1 and TRBJ2-5; tentatively, D is TRBD2 (6 bases). Looked up from germline, CDR1 is SGHRS and CDR2 is YFSETQ. V was pared by 4 bases and J by 2 bases, with 9 bases between. The length of the CDR3 is 13 residues. This CDR3 is CASSPGVQETQYF. The CDR3 nucleotides read TGCGCCAGCAGCCCGGGAGTTCAAGAGACCCAGTACTTC.

V and J are TRBV29-1 and TRBJ2-1, with TRBD1 as a possible D gene (6 bases). CDR3 size: 12 residues. Trimming removed 7 bases from V and 5 bases from J, with 12 bases in between. CDR1 is SQVTM and CDR2 is ANQGSEA in the germline V gene. CDR3 loop: CSAATGDNEQFF. DNA of the CDR3: TGCAGCGCTGCGACAGGTGACAATGAGCAGTTCTTC.

The chain joins TRBV2 to TRBJ2-7, with 8 bases fitting TRBD1. The CDR3 consists of 15 residues. V trimming: 5 bases; J trimming: 4 bases; junction bases outside the gene matches: 10. Germline values: CDR1 SNHLY, CDR2 FYNNEI. The CDR3 DNA follows: TGTGCCAGCAGTCAGGGGGCCCTTTTAACTTACGAGCAGTACTTC. This codes for CASSQGALLTYEQYF.